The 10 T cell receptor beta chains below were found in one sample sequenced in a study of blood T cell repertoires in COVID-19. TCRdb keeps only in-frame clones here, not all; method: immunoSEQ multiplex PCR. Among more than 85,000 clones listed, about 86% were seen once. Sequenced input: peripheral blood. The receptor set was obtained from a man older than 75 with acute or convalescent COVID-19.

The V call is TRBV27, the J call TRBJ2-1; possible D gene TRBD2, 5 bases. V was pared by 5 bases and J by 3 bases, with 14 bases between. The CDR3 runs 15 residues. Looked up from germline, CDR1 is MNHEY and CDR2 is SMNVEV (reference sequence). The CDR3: CASSPTDWIYNEQFF. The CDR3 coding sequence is TGTGCCAGCAGTCCCACGGACTGGATCTACAATGAGCAGTTCTTC.

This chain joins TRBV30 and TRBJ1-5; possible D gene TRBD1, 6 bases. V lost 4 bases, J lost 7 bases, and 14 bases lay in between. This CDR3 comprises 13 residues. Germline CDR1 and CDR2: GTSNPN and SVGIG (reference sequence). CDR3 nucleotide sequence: TGTGCCTGGAATCAGGGGAACTGGCAGCCCCAGCATTTT. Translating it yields CAWNQGNWQPQHF.

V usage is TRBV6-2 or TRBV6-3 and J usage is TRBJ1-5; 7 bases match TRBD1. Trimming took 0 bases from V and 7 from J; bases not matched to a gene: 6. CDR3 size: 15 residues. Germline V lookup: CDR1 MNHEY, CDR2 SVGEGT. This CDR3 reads CASSYSKGAVQPQHF. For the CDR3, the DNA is TGTGCCAGCAGTTACTCGAAGGGGGCTGTACAGCCCCAGCATTTT.

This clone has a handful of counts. The CDR3 DNA sequence: TGTGCCAGCAGCCCCCGCGACGGGGAGAACACCGGGGAGCTGTTTTTT. Amino acids: CASSPRDGENTGELFF. This chain links TRBV7-3 with TRBJ2-2; D is perhaps TRBD2 (5 bases). Trimming cost V 5 bases and J 1 base, with 14 bases left between them. Germline CDR1 is SGHTA and CDR2 is FQGTGA. CDR3 length: 16 amino acids.

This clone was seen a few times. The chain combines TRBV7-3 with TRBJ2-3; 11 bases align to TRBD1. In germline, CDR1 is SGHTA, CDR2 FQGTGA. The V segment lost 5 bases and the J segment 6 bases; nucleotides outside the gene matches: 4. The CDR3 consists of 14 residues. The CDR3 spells CASSPGTGGDTQYF. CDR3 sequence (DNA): TGTGCCAGCAGCCCCGGGACAGGGGGGGATACGCAGTATTTT.

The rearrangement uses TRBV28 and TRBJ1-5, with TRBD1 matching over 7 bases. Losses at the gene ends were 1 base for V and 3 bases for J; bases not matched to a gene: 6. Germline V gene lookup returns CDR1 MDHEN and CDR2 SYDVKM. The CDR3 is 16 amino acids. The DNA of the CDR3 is TGTGCCAGCAGTTTATTAGGGGGCCGCAACAATCAGCCCCAGCATTTT. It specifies CASSLLGGRNNQPQHF.

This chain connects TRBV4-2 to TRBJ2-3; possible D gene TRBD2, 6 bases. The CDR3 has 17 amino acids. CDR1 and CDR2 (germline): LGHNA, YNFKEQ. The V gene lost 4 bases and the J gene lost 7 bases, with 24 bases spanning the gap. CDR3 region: CASSLRSGGDSSYTQYF. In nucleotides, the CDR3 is TGTGCCAGCAGCCTCCGCAGTGGAGGGGATTCGAGCTATACGCAGTATTTT.

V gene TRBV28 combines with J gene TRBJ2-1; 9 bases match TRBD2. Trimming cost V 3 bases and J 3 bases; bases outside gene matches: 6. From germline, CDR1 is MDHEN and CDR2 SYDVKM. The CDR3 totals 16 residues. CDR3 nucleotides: TGTGCCAGCAGTTTGCTAGCGGGGTCCCGCTACAATGAGCAGTTCTTC. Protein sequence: CASSLLAGSRYNEQFF. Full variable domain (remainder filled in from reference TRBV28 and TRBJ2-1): DVKVTQSSRYLVKRTGEKVFLECVQDMDHENMFWYRQDPGLGLRLIYFSYDVKMKEKGDIPEGYSVSREKKERFSLILESASTNQTSMYLCASSLLAGSRYNEQFFGPGTRLTVL.

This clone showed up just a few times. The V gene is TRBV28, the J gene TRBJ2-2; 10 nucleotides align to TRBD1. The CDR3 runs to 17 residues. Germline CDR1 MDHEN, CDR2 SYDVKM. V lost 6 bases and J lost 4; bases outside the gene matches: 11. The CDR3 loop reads CASSSPSGTGATGELFF. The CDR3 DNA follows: TGTGCCAGCAGCTCACCTTCCGGGACAGGGGCCACCGGGGAGCTGTTTTTT.

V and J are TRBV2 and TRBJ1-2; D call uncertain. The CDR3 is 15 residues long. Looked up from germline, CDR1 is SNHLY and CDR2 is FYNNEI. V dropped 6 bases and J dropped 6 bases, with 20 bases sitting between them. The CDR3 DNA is TGTGCCAGCAGCGCAGAGACTGCAAGGATGGATGGCTACACCTTC. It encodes CASSAETARMDGYTF.